The 21 T cell receptor beta chains below come from one sample, sequenced in a study of T cell responses to AZD1222 COVID-19 vaccine (dated by TCRdb to the early 2020s). Library preparation was by the immunoSEQ multiplex PCR assay. TCRdb re-hosts the immuneACCESS table, in-frame sequences only. Its copies lack some clones; in the studies checked, an unresolved V gene accounts for under half of them, and the cause for the rest is not known. This sample lists tens of thousands of clones; just over 90% were detected once. The leading ten clones occupy approximately 6.3% of the sample. The sample's time point, from its label and the paper: about 28 days (+/-7) after the second vaccine dose. The sample's treatment or condition, from its label and the paper: meningococcal conjugate vaccine given as trial control. The sample here was peripheral blood, taken 28 days after the second dose of the MenACWY control vaccine. These receptors were obtained from an adult who received the MenACWY meningococcal vaccine as a control.

This clone was seen a single time. The gene calls are TRBV3-1 (or the pseudogene TRBV3-2) and TRBJ1-1; 7 bases agree with TRBD1. The J segment lost 1 base and the V segment lost 0 bases, leaving 2 bases of the junction unmatched. CDR3 size: 15 residues. Germline V gene data show CDR1 as LGHDT and CDR2 as YNNKEL (reference sequence). The CDR3, as DNA: TGTGCCAGCAGCCAAGATCAGGGGGGGAACACTGAAGCTTTCTTT. It yields the protein CASSQDQGGNTEAFF.

The J gene is TRBJ2-7, the V gene TRBV19; D is unclear. Germline lookup yields CDR1 LNHDA and CDR2 SQIVND (reference sequence). The CDR3 has 13 amino acids. Trimming took 5 bases from V and 3 from J, leaving 11 bases between them. The CDR3 spells CASSASYHYEQYF. CDR3 nucleotide sequence: TGTGCCAGTAGTGCATCGTACCACTACGAGCAGTACTTC.

The chain has TRBV6-2 or TRBV6-3 and TRBJ1-2; tentative D call: TRBD1 (5 bases). V was cut by 5 bases and J by 3 bases, with 13 bases left in between. Per the germline V gene, CDR1 is MNHEY and CDR2 is SVGEGT. There are 14 residues in the CDR3. For the CDR3, the DNA is TGTGCCAGCAGTGACGGGGGGGTTCACTATGGCTACACCTTC. The encoded protein is CASSDGGVHYGYTF.

This clone occurred once. The rearrangement links TRBV27 to TRBJ1-1, with TRBD1 identical over 10 bases. This CDR3 comprises 15 residues. Trimming cost V 5 bases and J 6 bases; bases outside gene matches: 9. Germline CDR1 is MNHEY and CDR2 is SMNVEV (reference sequence). Written as DNA, the CDR3 is TGTGCCAGCAGTAGGAAGACAGGGGGCTCGTCTGAAGCTTTCTTT. This gives the protein CASSRKTGGSSEAFF.

The chain joins TRBV6-6 to TRBJ1-5, with D possibly matching TRBD1 (6 bases). This CDR3 has 13 amino acids. V was shortened by 6 bases and J by 7 bases, with 13 bases between the two germline ends. CDR1 is MNHNY, CDR2 SVGAGI, per germline (reference sequence). For the CDR3, the DNA is TGTGCCAGCAGCGAAGGGGGAAAACAGCCCCAGCATTTT. The encoded protein is CASSEGGKQPQHF.

V and J are TRBV12-3 or TRBV12-4 and TRBJ2-1; D gene ambiguous. Trimming removed 2 bases at V and 8 bases at J, with 7 bases between. The CDR3 extends over 12 amino acids. CDR3 residues: CASSLRYDEQFF. In nucleotides, the CDR3 is TGTGCCAGCAGTTTACGGTACGATGAGCAGTTCTTC.

This chain links TRBV7-2 with TRBJ2-7; 8 bases are a match to TRBD2. This CDR3 is 16 amino acids long. With 1 base clipped from V and 3 bases from J, the junction kept 8 bases outside the gene matches. CDR1 is SGHTA and CDR2 is FQGNSA in the germline V gene. The CDR3 protein is CASSLGTLRGGYEQYF. In nucleotides, the CDR3 is TGTGCCAGCAGCTTAGGTACCCTACGGGGGGGCTACGAGCAGTACTTC.

J is TRBJ2-7 and V is TRBV5-1; D might be TRBD1 or TRBD2, each matching 6 bases. V lost 7 bases and J 3 bases, leaving 17 bases between the germline ends. Germline V lookup: CDR1 SGHRS, CDR2 YFSETQ. The CDR3 is made up of 14 amino acids. CDR3 sequence: CASRLRGESYEQYF. CDR3 DNA: TGCGCCAGCCGCCTAAGGGGGGAAAGCTACGAGCAGTACTTC.

The genes are TRBV6-5 and TRBJ2-5; 14 nucleotides line up with TRBD2. The V gene's germline CDR1 is MNHEY and CDR2 SVGAGI. The V and J ends lost 8 bases and 7 bases, in that order; junction bases with no gene match: 6. The CDR3 extends over 14 amino acids. The CDR3 protein is CASEGLAGGGTQYF. CDR3 DNA sequence: TGTGCCAGCGAAGGACTAGCGGGGGGAGGGACCCAGTACTTC.

The chain is built from TRBV11-2 and TRBJ2-7; D possibly uses TRBD1 or TRBD2 (5 bases each). The CDR3 has 16 residues. With 5 bases removed from V and 1 base from J, the gap between germline ends came to 18 bases. CDR1 SGHAT and CDR2 FQNNGV come from the germline V gene. DNA of the CDR3: TGTGCCAGCAGCCTAAAATGGGACGGTTCGTCCTACGAGCAGTACTTC. Residues: CASSLKWDGSSYEQYF.

This chain links TRBV6-5 with TRBJ2-5; 8 bases fit TRBD2. V was clipped by 2 bases and J by 5 bases; unmatched bases: 7. The CDR3 runs to 15 residues. Germline lookup yields CDR1 MNHEY and CDR2 SVGAGI. CDR3 DNA: TGTGCCAGCAGTTACGGCGGGGGGTCAGAGGAGACCCAGTACTTC. It translates to CASSYGGGSEETQYF.

This clone has more than one count but fewer than ten. The chain couples TRBV7-9 to TRBJ1-4; D may be TRBD1 (6 bases). The CDR3 sequence is 15 residues long. From germline, CDR1 is SEHNR and CDR2 FQNEAQ (reference sequence). With 5 bases removed from V and 1 base from J, the gap between germline ends came to 11 bases. The CDR3, as DNA: TGTGCCAGCAGCCTCTCAGGGGTAACTAATGAAAAACTGTTTTTT. Its translation is CASSLSGVTNEKLFF.

This clone has a single count. The J gene is TRBJ2-2, the V gene TRBV6-5; a possible D gene is TRBD1 (5 bases). Looked up from germline, CDR1 is MNHEY and CDR2 is SVGAGI. V lost 6 bases to trimming and J lost 2 bases, with 10 bases between them. CDR3 length equals 14 residues. For the CDR3, the DNA is TGTGCCAGCAGATCGACAGCCAACACCGGGGAGCTGTTTTTT. It specifies CASRSTANTGELFF.

This chain links TRBV29-1 with TRBJ2-1, with D perhaps assigned TRBD1 or TRBD2 (5 bases each). The germline CDR1 and CDR2 sequences are SQVTM and ANQGSEA. Trimming stripped 4 bases from V and 10 bases from J, with 17 bases between. This CDR3 contains 13 residues. The CDR3 region is CSVGGTQRGEQFF. The CDR3 coding sequence is TGCAGCGTTGGAGGGACCCAACGAGGGGAGCAGTTCTTC.

The chain recombines TRBV6-4 with TRBJ2-3; 8 positions agree with TRBD2. CDR1 is MRHNA and CDR2 is SNTAGT in the germline V gene. This CDR3 has 15 amino acids. The V gene end was trimmed by 3 bases and the J gene end by 0 bases; junction bases not matched to a gene: 2. The CDR3, as DNA: TGTGCCAGCAGTGAAGCTAGCGGGAGCACAGATACGCAGTATTTT. Translating gives CASSEASGSTDTQYF.

V usage is TRBV5-4 and J usage is TRBJ1-4; 8 positions match TRBD1. After removal of 4 bases from V and 4 bases from J, the junction contained 3 bases not matched to a gene. CDR1 is SGHNT and CDR2 is YYREEE in the germline V gene (reference sequence). The CDR3 sequence is 14 residues long. The CDR3 loop is CASSIDRGNEKLFF. The CDR3 coding sequence is TGTGCCAGCAGCATCGACAGGGGTAATGAAAAACTGTTTTTT.

The chain carries TRBV10-1 and TRBJ1-1; TRBD1 is a possible D gene (5 bases). V was pared by 2 bases and J by 11 bases, with 12 bases between. CDR3 size: 12 residues. In germline, CDR1 is WNHNN, CDR2 SYGVQD (reference sequence). CDR3 sequence reads: CASSEVGGIAFF. The CDR3, as DNA: TGCGCCAGCAGTGAGGTGGGGGGTATTGCTTTCTTT.

This clone was counted once. The V gene is TRBV6-2 or TRBV6-3, the J gene TRBJ1-1, with TRBD1 as a possible D gene (5 bases). From germline, CDR1 is MNHEY and CDR2 SVGEGT. This CDR3 comprises 16 residues. Trimming shortened V by 2 bases and J by 0 bases, and 13 bases separated the two germline ends. CDR3: CASSYPPGRLNTEAFF. The DNA for the CDR3 is TGTGCCAGCAGTTACCCACCGGGACGGTTGAACACTGAAGCTTTCTTT.

The CDR3 spells CASSHQQVSTDTQYF. CDR3 coding DNA: TGCGCCAGCAGCCATCAACAAGTTAGCACAGATACGCAGTATTTT. This chain connects TRBV4-1 to TRBJ2-3; no firm D call. This CDR3 is 15 amino acids long. Germline values: CDR1 MGHRA, CDR2 YSYEKL. V was cut by 3 bases and J by 0 bases, with 10 bases left in between.

This chain links TRBV2 with TRBJ2-7; TRBD2 matches 8 bases. The V and J ends lost 6 bases and 0 bases, in that order; junction bases with no gene match: 7. Germline assignment: CDR1 SNHLY and CDR2 FYNNEI. The CDR3 has 15 residues. CDR3 nucleotide sequence: TGTGCCAGCAGCCACGGGGGGGAGGCCTCCTACGAGCAGTACTTC. Translated, it gives CASSHGGEASYEQYF. The full variable domain, rest sourced from reference TRBV2 and TRBJ2-7, is EPEVTQTPSHQVTQMGQEVILRCVPISNHLYFYWYRQILGQKVEFLVSFYNNEISEKSEIFDDQFSVERPDGSNFTLKIRSTKLEDSAMYFCASSHGGEASYEQYFGPGTRLTVT.

This clone was seen once. The chain carries TRBV2 and TRBJ1-4; TRBD1 is a possible D gene (6 bases). V shed 5 bases and J shed 4 bases, with 14 bases lying between them. Germline V CDR1 and CDR2: SNHLY, FYNNEI. The CDR3 spans 15 residues. The CDR3 loop reads CASSPTGSLNEKLFF. The CDR3 DNA reads as TGTGCCAGCAGTCCTACAGGGAGTCTTAATGAAAAACTGTTTTTT.